These T cell receptor beta chains were read from a single sample in a study of blood T cell repertoires in COVID-19. The assay was immunoSEQ multiplex PCR, and TCRdb's table has in-frame clones only and misses some. This table holds some 170,000 clones, roughly 87% found once. The sequencing input was PBMCs or T cells enriched from blood (not recorded which). These receptors originate from a human donor with acute COVID-19. The donor label of this sample is uncertain. Each CDR3 is given with its conserved first and last residue. D genes are given only for firm matches. Part of the rows lack a size; the others show once, few, many or a class for expanded clones.

TRBV18	TRBD1	.	TRBJ1-1	CASSPRDREMNTEAFF	TGTGCCAGCTCACCTCGGGACAGGGAGATGAACACTGAAGCTTTCTTT
TRBV11-2	.	once	TRBJ2-6	CASSFWRGPGANVLTF	TGTGCCAGCAGCTTTTGGAGGGGGCCTGGGGCCAACGTCCTGACTTTC
TRBV2	.	.	TRBJ2-5	CASRAGMGETQYF	TGTGCCAGCAGGGCGGGGATGGGGGAGACCCAGTACTTC
TRBV7-9	.	.	TRBJ1-4	CASSRPSGEKLFF	TGTGCCAGCAGCCGCCCGTCCGGTGAAAAACTGTTTTTT
TRBV5-4	TRBD2	.	TRBJ2-3	CASSSRTSFTDTQYF	TGTGCCAGCAGCTCCCGGACTAGCTTCACAGATACGCAGTATTTT
TRBV28	.	.	TRBJ1-5	CASSSGLSYSNQPQHF	TGTGCCAGCAGCTCTGGACTTTCGTATAGCAATCAGCCCCAGCATTTT
TRBV7-9	.	few	TRBJ1-4	CASSLDMVDRVMEKLFF	TGTGCCAGCAGCTTAGACATGGTTGACAGAGTTATGGAAAAACTGTTTTTT
TRBV27	.	.	TRBJ2-5	CASSVLRGSKETQYF	TGTGCCAGCAGTGTCCTCAGGGGCTCCAAAGAGACCCAGTACTTC
TRBV19	TRBD1	.	TRBJ2-3	CASSPTGEYTQYF	TGTGCCAGTAGTCCCACAGGGGAATATACGCAGTATTTT
TRBV7-6	TRBD1	.	TRBJ1-2	CASSPARQGAHGYTF	TGTGCCAGCAGCCCCGCCAGACAGGGGGCACATGGCTACACCTTC
TRBV7-9	.	.	TRBJ2-2	CASSLGGGGTGELFF	TGTGCCAGCAGCTTAGGTGGGGGAGGCACCGGGGAGCTGTTTTTT
TRBV9	TRBD1	.	TRBJ2-1	CASSAQGGQEYNEQFF	TGTGCCAGCAGCGCACAAGGGGGCCAGGAATACAATGAGCAGTTCTTC
TRBV13	.	.	TRBJ2-5	CASSHPPQWRTQYF	TGTGCCAGCAGCCACCCTCCTCAGTGGAGGACCCAGTACTTC
TRBV7-3	TRBD2	.	TRBJ2-5	CASSLIAGTQETQYF	TGTGCCAGCAGCTTAATAGCGGGGACCCAAGAGACCCAGTACTTC
TRBV2	.	.	TRBJ2-7	CAGGAGTGQYF	TGTGCCGGCGGGGCAGGGACGGGGCAGTACTTC
TRBV6-5	TRBD1	.	TRBJ1-3	CASSMTGAGNTIYF	TGTGCCAGCAGTATGACAGGGGCTGGAAACACCATATATTTT
TRBV12-3/TRBV12-4	.	.	TRBJ2-1	CASSSQGFNEQFF	TGTGCCAGCTCCTCGCAGGGATTCAATGAGCAGTTCTTC
TRBV6-4	TRBD2	.	TRBJ2-3	CASSDNSGGADTQYF	TGTGCCAGCAGTGACAATAGCGGGGGAGCAGATACGCAGTATTTT
TRBV12-3/TRBV12-4	.	.	TRBJ1-1	CASSYEGDTEAFF	TGTGCCAGCAGTTATGAGGGGGACACTGAAGCTTTCTTT
TRBV9	.	.	TRBJ1-1	CASSVAVAPGTEAFF	TGTGCCAGCAGCGTAGCTGTGGCCCCGGGGACTGAAGCTTTCTTT
TRBV19	TRBD2	.	TRBJ2-2	CASSIGLAGVTGELFF	TGTGCCAGTAGTATTGGACTAGCGGGGGTTACCGGGGAGCTGTTTTTT
TRBV5-4	TRBD1	few	TRBJ1-3	CASSLGTGRYSGNTIYF	TGTGCCAGCAGCTTGGGGACAGGAAGATACTCTGGAAACACCATATATTTT
TRBV5-1	.	.	TRBJ2-3	CASSLQVSTDTQYF	TGCGCCAGCAGCTTACAGGTTAGCACAGATACGCAGTATTTT
TRBV11-2	TRBD1	.	TRBJ1-2	CASSLGTGYYGYTF	TGTGCCAGCAGCTTAGGGACAGGCTACTATGGCTACACCTTC
TRBV7-6	TRBD1	.	TRBJ1-6	CASSSGTDFSPLHF	TGTGCCAGCAGCTCCGGGACAGACTTCTCACCCCTCCACTTT
TRBV27	.	.	TRBJ1-2	CASSIRGTNYGYTF	TGTGCCAGCAGTATCCGGGGGACTAACTATGGCTACACCTTC
TRBV18	.	.	TRBJ2-7	CASSPLNRVVEQYF	TGTGCCAGCTCACCACTGAACAGGGTCGTAGAGCAGTACTTC
TRBV5-4	.	.	TRBJ1-2	CASSLYAQNYGYTF	TGTGCCAGCAGCTTGTATGCCCAGAACTATGGCTACACCTTC
TRBV5-4	.	.	TRBJ1-3	CASSPSGSSGNTIYF	TGTGCCAGCAGCCCCTCGGGAAGCTCTGGAAACACCATATATTTT
TRBV18	.	.	TRBJ1-4	CASSPLGRTLNEKLFF	TGTGCCAGCTCACCTCTAGGCCGTACCCTTAATGAAAAACTGTTTTTT
TRBV20-1	.	.	TRBJ2-7	CSARVGSRQYF	TGCAGTGCTAGAGTGGGCTCTCGACAGTACTTC
TRBV19	TRBD1	few	TRBJ1-1	CASSRQGSEAFF	TGTGCCAGTAGTCGACAGGGTTCTGAAGCTTTCTTT
TRBV27	.	.	TRBJ1-2	CASSPAHSREFGYTF	TGTGCCAGCAGTCCCGCCCACAGTAGAGAGTTTGGCTACACCTTC
TRBV4-1	.	once	TRBJ2-7	CASSRKPGDSLSYEQYF	TGCGCCAGCAGCCGCAAACCCGGGGACTCCCTCTCCTACGAGCAGTACTTC
TRBV18	.	.	TRBJ2-1	CASSPRPGGSPRDEQFF	TGTGCCAGCTCACCCCGCCCGGGGGGCTCACCTAGGGATGAGCAGTTCTTC
TRBV6-1	.	.	TRBJ2-7	CASSDQGQGEQYF	TGTGCCAGCAGTGACCAGGGGCAAGGGGAGCAGTACTTC
TRBV7-8	TRBD1	.	TRBJ2-7	CASSFRIWGQEYF	TGTGCCAGCAGCTTCCGGATATGGGGACAGGAGTACTTC
TRBV7-9	.	.	TRBJ1-6	CASSPPGFGSSYNSPLHF	TGTGCCAGCAGTCCCCCGGGCTTCGGGAGCTCCTATAATTCACCCCTCCACTTT
TRBV12-5	TRBD1	few	TRBJ2-7	CASGSGQAEEQYF	TGTGCTAGTGGCTCGGGACAGGCAGAGGAGCAGTACTTC
TRBV7-3	TRBD1	.	TRBJ2-3	CASSSGQGRDTQYF	TGTGCCAGCAGCTCCGGACAGGGGCGGGATACGCAGTATTTT
TRBV3-1/TRBV3-2	TRBD1	.	TRBJ1-2	CASSQEGGWVYGYTF	TGTGCCAGCAGCCAAGAAGGGGGCTGGGTCTATGGCTACACCTTC
TRBV30	.	.	TRBJ2-7	CAWSVWQGDEQYF	TGTGCCTGGAGTGTGTGGCAGGGCGACGAGCAGTACTTC
TRBV28	TRBD2	few	TRBJ2-7	CASLPPGGSYEQYF	TGTGCCAGCTTACCCCCGGGGGGGTCCTACGAGCAGTACTTC
TRBV19	.	.	TRBJ2-7	CASSIFGTSYEQYF	TGTGCCAGTAGTATCTTTGGGACTTCCTACGAGCAGTACTTC
TRBV4-1	TRBD2	.	TRBJ2-5	CASSQIGTSVEETQYF	TGCGCCAGCAGCCAAATAGGGACTAGCGTTGAAGAGACCCAGTACTTC
TRBV27	.	few	TRBJ2-2	CASSTTTGLGTGELFF	TGTGCCAGCAGTACTACCACAGGGTTGGGCACCGGGGAGCTGTTTTTT
TRBV2	TRBD1	.	TRBJ2-5	CASRIGTGVGETQYF	TGTGCCAGCAGGATCGGGACAGGGGTGGGGGAGACCCAGTACTTC
TRBV5-4	.	.	TRBJ1-2	CASSLRGTDVYGYTF	TGTGCCAGCAGCTTGCGGGGGACGGACGTCTATGGCTACACCTTC
TRBV27	.	.	TRBJ2-2	CATRAVNEAGGELFF	TGTGCCACCCGGGCCGTTAATGAAGCGGGCGGGGAGCTGTTTTTT
TRBV12-3/TRBV12-4	.	.	TRBJ1-1	CASSLSGNTEAFF	TGTGCCAGCAGTTTGAGCGGGAACACTGAAGCTTTCTTT
TRBV24-1	.	.	TRBJ2-5	CATSEGGAGYQETQYF	TGTGCCACCAGTGAAGGCGGGGCCGGGTACCAAGAGACCCAGTACTTC
TRBV10-1	.	once	TRBJ2-5	CASSAEQGSETQYF	TGCGCCAGCAGTGCTGAACAGGGTAGCGAGACCCAGTACTTC
TRBV7-9	TRBD1	.	TRBJ1-6	CASSGRQGSALSSPLHF	TGTGCCAGCAGCGGTCGACAGGGTTCAGCTCTAAGTTCACCCCTCCACTTT
TRBV27	.	.	TRBJ1-1	CASSLWSGFANTEAFF	TGTGCCAGCAGTTTATGGTCGGGGTTCGCGAACACTGAAGCTTTCTTT
TRBV4-1	.	.	TRBJ1-2	CASSQGGSYGYTF	TGCGCCAGCAGCCAGGGAGGTTCCTATGGCTACACCTTC